The next 25 T cell receptor beta chains were all read from a single sample in a study of T cell responses to AZD1222 COVID-19 vaccine (dated by TCRdb to the early 2020s). The protocol used for the library was the immunoSEQ multiplex PCR assay. TCRdb stores this immuneACCESS table with in-frame sequences only. Part of the clones is absent; in the studies checked, under half of the shortfall reflects unresolved V genes, and no reason is known for the rest. Within this sample are about 56,000 clones, with approximately 80% of them counted one time only. The ten largest clonotypes hold less than 5% of the sample. In the paper's terms, the time point label means: about 28 days (+/-7) after the second vaccine dose. The sequences come from peripheral blood, collected 28 days after the second AZD1222 dose. The source of these receptors is an adult who received the AZD1222 COVID-19 vaccine.

This clone has more than one count but fewer than ten. The rearrangement uses TRBV19 and TRBJ2-3; 10 bases map to TRBD1. The CDR3 has 14 residues. V shed 8 bases, J shed 2 bases, and the junction held 4 bases outside the gene matches. Germline assignment: CDR1 LNHDA and CDR2 SQIVND (reference sequence). CDR3 loop: CASRDRGFTDTQYF. CDR3 nucleotide sequence: TGTGCCAGTCGGGACAGGGGATTCACAGATACGCAGTATTTT.

The gene calls are TRBV18 and TRBJ2-7; 10 positions agree with TRBD2. Per germline, CDR1 KGHSH and CDR2 LQKENI. The length of the CDR3 is 15 residues. V lost 4 bases, J lost 0 bases, and 3 bases stayed unmatched. This CDR3 reads CASSRTSGSSYEQYF. CDR3 DNA sequence: TGTGCCAGCTCACGGACTAGCGGAAGCTCCTACGAGCAGTACTTC.

V gene TRBV6-6 combines with J gene TRBJ2-7; TRBD1 or TRBD2 may be the D gene (6 bases each). Trimming took off 0 bases at V and 5 bases at J, with 11 bases between the two ends. CDR1 and CDR2 (germline): MNHNY, SVGAGI (reference sequence). CDR3 length: 14 amino acids. CDR3 bases: TGTGCCAGCAGTTACTCGCCCGGGGGCAACGAGCAGTACGTC. Its protein product is CASSYSPGGNEQYV.

This chain connects TRBV7-9 to TRBJ1-1; TRBD1 aligns across 7 bases. V was pared by 2 bases and J by 10 bases, with 10 bases of the junction left unmatched. Germline V lookup: CDR1 SEHNR, CDR2 FQNEAQ (reference sequence). The CDR3 is 14 residues long. The CDR3 loop reads CASSLSDRANRAFF. CDR3 bases: TGTGCCAGCAGCTTATCAGACAGGGCAAACAGAGCTTTCTTT.

The V gene is TRBV18, the J gene TRBJ2-1; 7 nucleotides align to TRBD2. The CDR3 is made up of 14 amino acids. Germline V CDR1 and CDR2: KGHSH, LQKENI. V shed 4 bases, J shed 8 bases, and the junction held 8 bases outside the gene matches. In nucleotides, the CDR3 is TGTGCCAGCTCACGTGGACTAGGCGGCGATGAGCAGTTCTTC. This sequence encodes CASSRGLGGDEQFF.

The chain links TRBV20-1 to TRBJ1-2; the match to TRBD1 covers 10 bases. Germline assignment: CDR1 DFQATT and CDR2 SNEGSKA (reference sequence). The CDR3 is 10 residues long. This CDR3 reads CRGQGYGYTF. CDR3 coding DNA: TGCAGGGGACAGGGGTATGGCTACACCTTC.

This clone has a single count. The rearrangement uses TRBV2 and TRBJ1-3, with D possibly TRBD1 on 5 matching bases. CDR3 length: 15 amino acids. The germline V gene encodes CDR1 SNHLY and CDR2 FYNNEI. Trimming stripped 10 bases from V and 0 bases from J, with 16 bases between. The DNA for the CDR3 is TGTGCCAAGCAGACAGCTCCGAGCTCTGGAAACACCATATATTTT. Its protein is CAKQTAPSSGNTIYF.

This sequence joins TRBV18 and TRBJ1-2; tentatively, D is TRBD1 (5 bases). This CDR3 is 13 amino acids long. Trimming removed 3 bases from V and 4 bases from J, with 9 bases in between. From germline, CDR1 is KGHSH and CDR2 LQKENI. The chain's CDR3 is CASSPDSIYGYTF. The CDR3 nucleotides are TGTGCCAGCTCACCCGACAGTATCTATGGCTACACCTTC.

The chain links TRBV7-2 to TRBJ1-6; D is undetermined. The germline V gene encodes CDR1 SGHTA and CDR2 FQGNSA. V dropped 1 base and J dropped 14 bases, with 12 bases sitting between them. This CDR3 region has 13 residues. CDR3 in amino acids: CASSLVEDLALHF. For the CDR3, the DNA is TGTGCCAGCAGCTTAGTGGAAGATCTGGCCCTCCACTTT.

This clone was counted once. The DNA of the CDR3 is TGTGCCAGCAGCCAAGGGGTTACTGGAAACACCATATATTTT. Its protein product is CASSQGVTGNTIYF. The chain uses TRBV3-1 (or the pseudogene TRBV3-2) and TRBJ1-3; no firm D call. The CDR3 is made up of 14 amino acids. Trimming stripped 1 base from V and 2 bases from J, with 6 bases between. CDR1 LGHDT and CDR2 YNNKEL come from the germline V gene (reference sequence).

This clone has just a few counts. This chain joins TRBV7-3 and TRBJ1-2; 9 bases fit TRBD1. Germline CDR1 SGHTA, CDR2 FQGTGA. V lost 4 bases to trimming and J lost 8 bases; unmatched junction nucleotides: 5. The CDR3 runs to 13 residues. As DNA, the CDR3 is TGTGCCAGCAGCTCAACGACAGGGGGAGGCTACACCTTC. It translates to CASSSTTGGGYTF. Filled out from reference TRBV7-3 and TRBJ1-2, the complete variable domain reads GAGVSQTPSNKVTEKGKYVELRCDPISGHTALYWYRQSLGQGPEFLIYFQGTGAADDSGLPNDRFFAVRPEGSVSTLKIQRTERGDSAVYLCASSSTTGGGYTFGSGTRLTVV.

This clone has more than one count but fewer than ten. This rearrangement joins TRBV4-1 to TRBJ2-2; D is unresolved. Deletions cut 6 bases from V and 4 bases from J, with 9 bases between. The CDR3 runs 13 residues. Germline values: CDR1 MGHRA, CDR2 YSYEKL. The CDR3 loop reads CASSHDPTGELFF. CDR3 coding DNA: TGCGCCAGCAGTCACGACCCCACCGGGGAGCTGTTTTTT.

V and J are TRBV18 and TRBJ2-7, with D perhaps TRBD1 (6 bases). The CDR3 is made up of 12 amino acids. Germline CDR1 reads KGHSH; CDR2 reads LQKENI. Trimming took 6 bases from V and 6 from J, leaving 12 bases between them. CDR3 DNA sequence: TGTGCCAGCTCGCCAGGGGATATCGAGCAGTACGTC. Its translation: CASSPGDIEQYV.

The V and J genes are TRBV20-1 and TRBJ2-1; D is unclear. Germline V gene data show CDR1 as DFQATT and CDR2 as SNEGSKA (reference sequence). The CDR3 loop spans 11 amino acids. The germline V and J ends were trimmed by 2 bases and 5 bases, with 4 bases remaining between them. The CDR3 loop reads CSARQNNEQFF. CDR3 coding DNA: TGCAGTGCTAGACAGAACAATGAGCAGTTCTTC.

This clone was counted a single time. The chain joins TRBV11-2 to TRBJ2-1, with 16 bases fitting TRBD2. V shed 5 bases, J shed 9 bases, and the junction held 13 bases outside the gene matches. The germline CDR1 and CDR2 sequences are SGHAT and FQNNGV. This CDR3 has 18 amino acids. The CDR3 DNA reads as TGTGCCAGCAGCCACCTGATCTCGGGACTAGCGGGAGGGGGTGAGCAGTTCTTC. It translates to CASSHLISGLAGGGEQFF.

The chain carries TRBV7-2 and TRBJ2-5; 10 bases match TRBD1. Germline V lookup: CDR1 SGHTA, CDR2 FQGNSA. There are 15 residues in the CDR3. V trimming: 6 bases; J trimming: 8 bases; junction bases outside the gene matches: 12. CDR3 DNA sequence: TGTGCCAGCAGTTCTTTTACCGGGACAGGGGAAACCCAGTACTTC. The encoded protein is CASSSFTGTGETQYF.

The chain uses TRBV3-1 (or the pseudogene TRBV3-2) and TRBJ2-7; D gene uncertain. V lost 0 bases and J 3 bases, leaving 12 bases between the germline ends. The length of the CDR3 is 15 residues. CDR1 is LGHDT and CDR2 is YNNKEL in the germline V gene (reference sequence). The CDR3 loop reads CASSQESSAIYEQYF. Here the CDR3 DNA reads TGTGCCAGCAGCCAAGAATCCAGCGCGATCTACGAGCAGTACTTC.

The V and J genes are TRBV4-2 and TRBJ1-2, with D unclear. V lost 5 bases and J 5 bases, leaving 18 bases between the germline ends. The CDR3 loop spans 15 amino acids. Germline lookup yields CDR1 LGHNA and CDR2 YNFKEQ. The CDR3 bases are TGTGCCAGCAGCTATTCAACCGCTGAGCCGTATGGCTACACCTTC. The encoded protein is CASSYSTAEPYGYTF.

The V call is TRBV18, the J call TRBJ1-4; 7 nucleotides line up with TRBD1. Germline V gene lookup returns CDR1 KGHSH and CDR2 LQKENI. The junction had 16 bases not matched to a gene; V was cut back by 3 bases and J by 3 bases. This CDR3 is 19 amino acids long. Written as DNA, the CDR3 is TGTGCCAGCTCACCTCGACAGGGTACCCTACGGTCGGCTAATGAAAAACTGTTTTTT. Protein: CASSPRQGTLRSANEKLFF.

The rearrangement joins TRBV6-5 to TRBJ1-6; the D is unclear. This CDR3 contains 16 residues. Trimming took 4 bases from V and 9 from J, leaving 19 bases between them. Per germline, CDR1 MNHEY and CDR2 SVGAGI. CDR3 sequence reads: CASSSRITGLGSPLHF. The CDR3 region has the DNA TGTGCCAGCAGTTCACGGATCACCGGCCTTGGTTCACCCCTCCACTTT.

This chain uses TRBV28 with TRBJ1-2; TRBD1 matches at 7 bases. The CDR3 is made up of 14 amino acids. CDR1 and CDR2 from the germline V gene are MDHEN and SYDVKM. Trimming took 3 bases from V and 2 from J; bases not matched to a gene: 3. Here the CDR3 DNA reads TGTGCCAGCAGTTTGAGGGGGCAAAACTATGGCTACACCTTC. This encodes CASSLRGQNYGYTF.

V and J are TRBV19 and TRBJ2-5, with D uncertain. V was trimmed by 1 base and J by 4 bases, leaving 13 bases between them. Per germline, CDR1 LNHDA and CDR2 SQIVND (reference sequence). The CDR3 length is 15 residues. As DNA, the CDR3 is TGTGCCAGTAGTATAGGGAGATCCGACCGAGAGACCCAGTACTTC. It is translated as CASSIGRSDRETQYF.

The gene calls are TRBV7-9 and TRBJ2-7; 8 positions match TRBD2. V trimming: 5 bases; J trimming: 2 bases; junction bases outside the gene matches: 11. The CDR3 is 16 amino acids. The germline CDR1 and CDR2 sequences are SEHNR and FQNEAQ (reference sequence). CDR3 sequence reads: CASSVGTSKDPYEQYF. The CDR3 DNA reads as TGTGCCAGCAGCGTCGGGACTAGTAAAGATCCCTACGAGCAGTACTTC.

This clone has just one count. The chain carries TRBV14 and TRBJ1-3; 10 positions agree with TRBD1. J was trimmed by 1 base and V by 2 bases; bases with no gene match: 5. Germline V CDR1 and CDR2: SGHDN, FVKESK. CDR3 length equals 17 residues. The CDR3 spells CASSQTGTGVSGNTIYF. As DNA, the CDR3 is TGTGCCAGCAGCCAAACCGGGACAGGGGTTTCTGGAAACACCATATATTTT.

Only one count was recorded for this clone. The genes are TRBV7-2 and TRBJ1-2; D is unclear. Germline CDR1 and CDR2: SGHTA and FQGNSA. The CDR3 runs to 14 residues. Trimming stripped 3 bases from V and 2 bases from J, with 10 bases between. The CDR3 spells CASSFGEGNYGYTF. The CDR3 nucleotides read TGTGCCAGCAGCTTTGGGGAAGGCAACTATGGCTACACCTTC.